The sequence of this T cell receptor beta chain was determined in a study of beta chain features in type 1 diabetes. Stem cell-like memory, regulatory, central memory and naive CD4+ cells were sorted via CD45RO/CCR7/CD25/CD127/CD95/CD27. Every bit of the isolated RNA underwent reverse transcription, so sequencing read expressed TCRB transcripts. The method was immunoSEQ multiplex PCR; TCRdb's version includes in-frame clones alone and lacks a portion of them. This table has about 320,000 clones, roughly 15% appearing once. This clone came up many times. This clonotype originated in a man in his thirties or forties in good health. Sequences were obtained from central memory CD4+ T cells from blood.

The CDR3 region has the DNA TGTGCCAGCTCTCCAGAGCCCAACTATGGCTACACCTTC. This translates into CASSPEPNYGYTF. The V call is TRBV2, the J call TRBJ1-2; D unresolved. Per the germline V gene, CDR1 is SNHLY and CDR2 is FYNNEI. The CDR3 has 13 amino acids. V lost 8 bases and J 2 bases, leaving 12 bases between the germline ends.